Described below is a single T cell receptor (beta chain) sequence and its context. Its specificity is unknown. The CDR3 runs to 15 residues. Germline trimming cut 3 bases from V and 5 bases from J; bases unmatched to any gene: 6. Germline CDR1 MNHEY, CDR2 SMNVEV (reference sequence). The data were taken from a study of T cell repertoires in cytomegalovirus infection. On the study more broadly: It was the public TCR beta signatures that indicated both CMV infection and matching HLA type.

General study results and limits: Dominating the ex vivo response were TCR beta clonotypes that were CMV-specific and HLA-C-restricted. Cumulative public TCR beta family frequency identified carriers of CMV plus the relevant HLA.

MiXCR, applied by TCRdb to the reads, yields one record per CDR3 protein. The repertoire includes 95,000 to 150,000 distinct CDR3 sequences, 32% of them detected once, and roughly three fifths sits in the top ten. V gene TRBV27 combines with J gene TRBJ2-1; 8 bases match TRBD1. The starting material was CD8+ T cells from cultured PBMCs, obtained from culture after CMV antigen stimulation. This clonotype originated in a human donor in good health (CMV status not recorded). Some clones in this sample may be carry-over from other donors' samples. For the CDR3, the DNA is TGTGCCAGCAGTTTTAGTACAGGGGGAAACAATGAGCAGTTCTTC. Amino acid sequence: CASSFSTGGNNEQFF.